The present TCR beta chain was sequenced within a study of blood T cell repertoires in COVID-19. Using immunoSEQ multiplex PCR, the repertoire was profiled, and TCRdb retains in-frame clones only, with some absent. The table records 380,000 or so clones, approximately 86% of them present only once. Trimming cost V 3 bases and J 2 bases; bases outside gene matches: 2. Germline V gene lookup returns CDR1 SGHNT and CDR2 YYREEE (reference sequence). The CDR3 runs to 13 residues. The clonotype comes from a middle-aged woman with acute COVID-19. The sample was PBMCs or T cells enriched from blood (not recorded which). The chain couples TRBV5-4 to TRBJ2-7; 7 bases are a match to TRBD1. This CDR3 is CASSWDSTYEQYF. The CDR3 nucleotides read TGTGCCAGCAGCTGGGACAGCACCTACGAGCAGTACTTC.